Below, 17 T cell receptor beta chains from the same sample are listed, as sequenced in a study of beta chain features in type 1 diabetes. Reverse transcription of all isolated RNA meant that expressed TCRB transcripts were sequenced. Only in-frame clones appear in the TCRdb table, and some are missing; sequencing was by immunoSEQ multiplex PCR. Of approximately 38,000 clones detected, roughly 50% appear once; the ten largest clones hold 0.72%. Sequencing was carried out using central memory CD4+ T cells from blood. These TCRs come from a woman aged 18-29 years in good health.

The chain's CDR3 is CASSPAGEGTDTQYF. The CDR3 nucleotides read TGTGCCAGCTCACCCGCGGGCGAGGGCACAGATACGCAGTATTTT. V gene TRBV18 combines with J gene TRBJ2-3, with D perhaps TRBD2 (5 bases). V dropped 3 bases and J dropped 1 base, with 11 bases sitting between them. Germline V CDR1 and CDR2: KGHSH, LQKENI. CDR3 length equals 15 residues.

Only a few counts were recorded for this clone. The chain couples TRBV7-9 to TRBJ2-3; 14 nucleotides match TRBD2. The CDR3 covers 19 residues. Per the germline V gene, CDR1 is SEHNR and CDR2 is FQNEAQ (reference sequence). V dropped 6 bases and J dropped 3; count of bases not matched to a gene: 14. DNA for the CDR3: TGTGCCAGCAGTTCCGGACTAGCGGGGGGACAGATGAATACAGATACGCAGTATTTT. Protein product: CASSSGLAGGQMNTDTQYF.

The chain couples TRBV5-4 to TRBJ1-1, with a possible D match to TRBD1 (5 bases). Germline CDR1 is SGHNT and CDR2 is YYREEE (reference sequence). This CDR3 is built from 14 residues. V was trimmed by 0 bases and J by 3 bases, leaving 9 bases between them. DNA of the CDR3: TGTGCCAGCAGCTTGGCTGGGACTCACACTGAAGCTTTCTTT. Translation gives CASSLAGTHTEAFF.

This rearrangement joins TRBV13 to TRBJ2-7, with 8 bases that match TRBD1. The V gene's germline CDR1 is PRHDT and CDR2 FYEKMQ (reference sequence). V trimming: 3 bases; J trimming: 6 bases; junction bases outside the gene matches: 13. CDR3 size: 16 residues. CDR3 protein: CASSFWRTGQDREQYF. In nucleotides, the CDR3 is TGTGCCAGCAGCTTTTGGAGGACGGGACAGGATCGCGAGCAGTACTTC.

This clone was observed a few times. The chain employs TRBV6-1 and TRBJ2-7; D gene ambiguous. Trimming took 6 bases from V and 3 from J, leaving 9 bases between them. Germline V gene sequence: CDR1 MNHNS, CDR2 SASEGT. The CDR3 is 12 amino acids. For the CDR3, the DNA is TGTGCCAGCAGCACTGACATCTACGAGCAGTACTTC. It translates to CASSTDIYEQYF.

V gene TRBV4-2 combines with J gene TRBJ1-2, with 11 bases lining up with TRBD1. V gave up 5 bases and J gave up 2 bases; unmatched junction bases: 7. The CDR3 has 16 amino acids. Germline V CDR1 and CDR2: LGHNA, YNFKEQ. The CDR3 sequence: CASSYTGTGGNYGYTF. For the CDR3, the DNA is TGTGCCAGCAGCTACACCGGGACAGGGGGAAACTATGGCTACACCTTC.

CDR3 region: CASSLEYSGYEQYF. In DNA form, the CDR3 reads TGTGCCAGCAGCTTGGAATATTCAGGGTACGAGCAGTACTTC. This chain joins TRBV5-6 and TRBJ2-7; perhaps TRBD1 as D (5 bases). The CDR3 loop spans 14 amino acids. Germline V gene sequence: CDR1 SGHDT, CDR2 YYEEEE. Trimming shortened V by 0 bases and J by 4 bases, and 11 bases separated the two germline ends.

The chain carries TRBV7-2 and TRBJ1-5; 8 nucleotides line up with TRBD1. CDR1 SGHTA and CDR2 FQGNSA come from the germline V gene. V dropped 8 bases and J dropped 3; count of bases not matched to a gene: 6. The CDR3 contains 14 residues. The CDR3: CASGDRLPNQPQHF. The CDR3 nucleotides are TGTGCCAGCGGGGACAGGCTACCCAATCAGCCCCAGCATTTT.

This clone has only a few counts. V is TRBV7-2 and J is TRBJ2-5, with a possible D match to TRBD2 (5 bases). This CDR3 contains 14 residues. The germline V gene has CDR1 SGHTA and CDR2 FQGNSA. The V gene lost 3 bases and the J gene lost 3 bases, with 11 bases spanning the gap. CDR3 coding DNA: TGTGCCAGCAGCTTCCGGCGGGTAGAAGAGACCCAGTACTTC. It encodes CASSFRRVEETQYF.

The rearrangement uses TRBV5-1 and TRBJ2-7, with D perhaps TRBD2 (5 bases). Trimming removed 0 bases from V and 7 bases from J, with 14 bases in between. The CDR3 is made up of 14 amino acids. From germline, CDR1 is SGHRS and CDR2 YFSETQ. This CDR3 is CASSLEEGFGEQYF. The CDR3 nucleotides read TGCGCCAGCAGCTTGGAAGAGGGTTTCGGTGAGCAGTACTTC.

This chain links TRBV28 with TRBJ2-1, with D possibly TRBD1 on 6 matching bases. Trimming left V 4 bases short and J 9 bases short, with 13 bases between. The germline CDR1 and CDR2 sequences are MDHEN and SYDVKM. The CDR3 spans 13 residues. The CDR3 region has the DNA TGTGCCAGCAGTTGGACAGCCCTGTCTGAGCAGTTCTTC. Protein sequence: CASSWTALSEQFF.

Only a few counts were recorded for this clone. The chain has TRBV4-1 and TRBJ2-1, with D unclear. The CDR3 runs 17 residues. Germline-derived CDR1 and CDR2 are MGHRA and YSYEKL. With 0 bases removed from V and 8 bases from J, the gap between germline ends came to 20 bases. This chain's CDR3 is CASSQEGFGQRKDEQFF. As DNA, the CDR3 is TGCGCCAGCAGCCAAGAGGGTTTTGGCCAGAGGAAAGATGAGCAGTTCTTC.

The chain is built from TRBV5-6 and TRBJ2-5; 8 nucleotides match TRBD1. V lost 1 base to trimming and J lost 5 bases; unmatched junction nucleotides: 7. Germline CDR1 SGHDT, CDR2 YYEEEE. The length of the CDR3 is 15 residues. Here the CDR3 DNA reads TGTGCCAGCAGCTTGCGTGCAGGGGGCTTGGAGACCCAGTACTTC. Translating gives CASSLRAGGLETQYF.

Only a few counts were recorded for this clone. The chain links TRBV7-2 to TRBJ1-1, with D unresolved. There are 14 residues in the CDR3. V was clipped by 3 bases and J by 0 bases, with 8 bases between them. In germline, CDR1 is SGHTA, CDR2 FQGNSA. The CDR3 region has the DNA TGTGCCAGCAGCTTTAAAATCTTGAACACTGAAGCTTTCTTT. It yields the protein CASSFKILNTEAFF.

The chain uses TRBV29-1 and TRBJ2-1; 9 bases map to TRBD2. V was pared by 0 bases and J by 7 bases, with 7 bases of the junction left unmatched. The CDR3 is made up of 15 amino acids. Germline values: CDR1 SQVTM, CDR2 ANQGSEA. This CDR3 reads CSVEDNSGRTNEQFF. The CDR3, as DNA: TGCAGCGTTGAAGATAACAGCGGGAGGACGAATGAGCAGTTCTTC.

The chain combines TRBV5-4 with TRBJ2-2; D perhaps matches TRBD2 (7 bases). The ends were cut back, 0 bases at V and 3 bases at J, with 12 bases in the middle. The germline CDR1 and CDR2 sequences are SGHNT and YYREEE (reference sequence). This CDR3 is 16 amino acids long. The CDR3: CASSLAAGADTGELFF. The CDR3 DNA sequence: TGTGCCAGCAGCTTGGCCGCGGGGGCGGACACCGGGGAGCTGTTTTTT.

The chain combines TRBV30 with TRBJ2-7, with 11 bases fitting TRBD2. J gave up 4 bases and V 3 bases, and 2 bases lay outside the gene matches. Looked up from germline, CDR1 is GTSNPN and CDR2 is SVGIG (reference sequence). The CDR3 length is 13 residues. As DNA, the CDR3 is TGTGCCTGGAGACTAGCGGGAGTGTACGAGCAGTACTTC. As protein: CAWRLAGVYEQYF.